This is a list of T cell receptor beta chains from one sample in a study of neurological immune-mediated disorders. TCRdb reprocessed the 5' RACE reads via MiXCR and lists one record per CDR3 protein. The sample holds tens of thousands of distinct CDR3 sequences, roughly a quarter seen once. The sequencing input was PBMCs. These receptors came from a woman in her 70s in good health. Both conserved end residues are part of each CDR3. The D gene is left open where the match is weak. Size is omitted from some rows. Given values are once, few, many or a class for expanded clones.

D gene	V gene	J gene	clone size	CDR3 DNA	CDR3 protein
TRBD2	TRBV5-1	TRBJ2-1	many	TGCGCCAGCAGCTTGGCGGCTAGCGGGAGGTTTTATGAGCAGTTCTTC	CASSLAASGRFYEQFF
-	TRBV11-2	TRBJ2-5	many	TGTGCCAGCAGCTTGTCTTGGGGGGAGACCCAGTACTTC	CASSLSWGETQYF
-	TRBV29-1	TRBJ2-1	many	TGCAGCGTTGAATGGTCCTCGAGCTCTACCCCTAACTACAATGAGCAGTTCTTC	CSVEWSSSSTPNYNEQFF
-	TRBV5-1	TRBJ2-1	many	TGCGCAAGCAGCTTGGAAGGGGGTACCTACAATGAGCAGTTCTTC	CASSLEGGTYNEQFF
-	TRBV7-2	TRBJ1-3	many	TGTGCCAGCAGCCCGACAGTTTTTGCCGGAAACACCATATATTTT	CASSPTVFAGNTIYF
TRBD2	TRBV3-1	TRBJ2-5	many	TGTGCCAGCAGCCTCCGGACTAGCGGGAGACCGATAGAGACCCAGTACTTC	CASSLRTSGRPIETQYF
-	TRBV5-1	TRBJ1-1	many	TGCGCCAGCACTCCCGGGACACCCAACACTGAAGCTTTCTTT	CASTPGTPNTEAFF
-	TRBV11-2	TRBJ1-1	many	TGTGCCAGCAGCTTTGTAATGAACACTGAAGCTTTCTTT	CASSFVMNTEAFF
TRBD1	TRBV5-1	TRBJ2-7	many	TGCGCCAGCAGCCTAACAGGGGGCCCCTACGAGCAGTACTTC	CASSLTGGPYEQYF
-	TRBV6-5	TRBJ2-1	many	TGTGCCGAACTTCTGGGGAGGAACAATGAGCAGTTCTTC	CAELLGRNNEQFF
-	TRBV6-1	TRBJ1-1	-	TGTGCCAGCAGTGTCAGGGATCGCACTGAAGCTTTCTTT	CASSVRDRTEAFF
TRBD1	TRBV18	TRBJ2-1	once	TGTGCCAGCTCACCGATGACAGGGACCTACAATGAGCAGTTCTTC	CASSPMTGTYNEQFF
-	TRBV24-1	TRBJ2-7	-	TGTGCCACCAGTGTTCAGGGGTACGGCGAGCAGTACTTC	CATSVQGYGEQYF
TRBD2	TRBV3-1	TRBJ2-1	many	TGTGCCAGCAGCCTAGCGGGAGTCTTAGGCTCCTACAATGAGCAGTTCTTC	CASSLAGVLGSYNEQFF
-	TRBV20-1	TRBJ1-2	many	TGCAGTGCCCGGACAGACGATAACTATGGCTACACCTTC	CSARTDDNYGYTF
-	TRBV27	TRBJ2-7	many	TGTGCCAGCGGGGTTACTTACGAGCAGTACTTC	CASGVTYEQYF
TRBD2	TRBV6-2/TRBV6-3	TRBJ2-5	many	TGTGCCAGCAGCCGTTGGGTAGCGGGAGCGGTGGAGACCCAGTACTTC	CASSRWVAGAVETQYF
TRBD1	TRBV5-1	TRBJ2-1	many	TGCGCCAGCAGCTTCCGGACAGGGGACAATGAGCAGTTCTTC	CASSFRTGDNEQFF
TRBD1	TRBV15	TRBJ2-5	many	TGTGCCACCAGCAGGAACAGGGGAGCTGCAGGGGAGACCCAGTACTTC	CATSRNRGAAGETQYF
-	TRBV4-3	TRBJ1-2	many	TGCGCCAGCAGCCAAGACCCAGGCGGCAACTATGGCTACACCTTC	CASSQDPGGNYGYTF
-	TRBV11-3	TRBJ2-1	few	TGTGCCAGCAGCTTAGAGGGCTCCTACAATGAGCAGTTCTTC	CASSLEGSYNEQFF
TRBD2	TRBV15	TRBJ2-1	many	TGTGCCACCAGCAGCCGCCCGGGAATTGGCCAGCGGGAGAAAAATGAGCAGTTCTTC	CATSSRPGIGQREKNEQFF
-	TRBV5-1	TRBJ2-7	many	TGCGCCAGCAGCTTAAACGAGCGCAACGAGCAGTACTTC	CASSLNERNEQYF
-	TRBV5-1	TRBJ1-4	many	TGCGCCAGCAGCCTACAGGGAAATGAAAAACTGTTTTTT	CASSLQGNEKLFF
TRBD1	TRBV20-1	TRBJ2-1	many	TGCAGTGCTAGAGAGCCCGGGACAGGCTACAATGAGCAGTTCTTC	CSAREPGTGYNEQFF
-	TRBV7-9	TRBJ1-1	many	TGTGCCAGCAGCTCCCAGGGTGGGGGGACTGAAGCTTTCTTT	CASSSQGGGTEAFF
-	TRBV5-1	TRBJ1-1	many	TGCGCCAGCAGCTTCCGTTGGGATGGGATGAACACTGAAGCTTTCTTT	CASSFRWDGMNTEAFF
TRBD1	TRBV24-1	TRBJ2-2	-	TGTGCCACCAGTGGGGAGCCTGGGGGACAGGCGAACACCGGGGAGCTGTTTTTT	CATSGEPGGQANTGELFF
-	TRBV5-1	TRBJ1-6	many	TGCGCCAGCAGCTTGTCAGGACTGCCAAATTCACCCCTCCACTTT	CASSLSGLPNSPLHF
TRBD1	TRBV18	TRBJ1-5	many	TGTGCCAGCTCACCAGAACAGGGGGCATTTCAGCCCCAGCATTTT	CASSPEQGAFQPQHF
TRBD2	TRBV7-2	TRBJ2-5	many	TGTGCCAGCAGCCGACTAGCAGGAGAGACCCAGTACTTC	CASSRLAGETQYF
TRBD1	TRBV27	TRBJ2-7	-	TGTGCCAGCAGTTCCCACCCCCGACAGGGGTGGTCCTACGAGCAGTACTTC	CASSSHPRQGWSYEQYF
TRBD1	TRBV5-1	TRBJ1-1	many	TGCGCCAGCAGCTTACAGGGGGTCCCTGAAGCTTTCTTT	CASSLQGVPEAFF
TRBD1	TRBV7-2	TRBJ2-5	many	TGTGCCAGCAGCTGGGACAGGGAGACCCAGTACTTC	CASSWDRETQYF
-	TRBV5-6	TRBJ1-1	few	TGTGCCAGCAACCCCCAGGGCAGAATAAACACTGAAGCTTTCTTT	CASNPQGRINTEAFF
-	TRBV3-1	TRBJ1-2	many	TGTGCCAGCAGCCAAACACAGGCTGGGGGCTACACCTTC	CASSQTQAGGYTF
TRBD2	TRBV20-1	TRBJ2-1	many	TGCAGTGCTGGGAGGACTAGCTACGATGAGCAGTTCTTC	CSAGRTSYDEQFF
-	TRBV29-1	TRBJ2-2	many	TGCAGCGTTGGGGAGGCTGGGGCCGGGGAGCTGTTTTTT	CSVGEAGAGELFF
-	TRBV30	TRBJ2-7	once	TGTGCCTGGAGTTTAACGGGGGTCGAGCAGTACTTC	CAWSLTGVEQYF